What follows describes a single T cell receptor (beta chain). This clone was observed a handful of times. There is no known antigen for this receptor. No base quality values were provided; no much bigger clone lies one nucleotide off. These data originate in a study of CD8+ T cells in alopecia areata (dated by TCRdb to 2017 to 2018). Looking at the study overall: Treated patients were enrolled in an open-label pilot trial of oral tofacitinib, 5 to 10 mg twice daily, for moderate-to-severe alopecia areata. Patients received tofacitinib for 6 to 18 months and were then followed off drug for 6 months to check for delayed response and recurrence. In treated patients, disease severity was measured using the SALT score, which gives the percentage of scalp surface area affected. To study T cell clonal expansion in alopecia areata, the researchers applied high-throughput TCRbeta sequencing to both the C3H/HeJ mouse model and human patients. Scalp tissue and sorted CD4+ and CD8+ peripheral blood T cells from patchy and totalis/universalis alopecia areata patients and from healthy controls were covered by human TCRbeta sequencing. Biopsies were taken from tofacitinib-treated patients at baseline and at 4 and 24 weeks of treatment, and a later scalp biopsy was taken in several of the tofacitinib-treated patients. Clonality in the scalp was compared among normal scalp (n=4), patchy alopecia areata scalp (n=8), and alopecia totalis/universalis scalp (n=8). RNA was obtained with the PAXgene miRNA kit for fixed scalp, the miRNeasy kit for PBMCs, and the RNeasy kit for mouse skin. immunoSEQ multiplex PCR using 35 Vbeta forward primers and 13 Jbeta reverse primers was used to amplify TCRbeta CDR3 regions.

Taken with the paper, the label for treatment or condition translates to: oral pan-JAK inhibitor, 5-10 mg twice daily. Lesional scalp punch biopsies and peripheral blood were collected from alopecia areata patients. After PBMCs were isolated by density centrifugation and stained for CD3, CD4 and CD8, a FACSAria was used to sort CD4+ and CD8+ T cells. Library prep was done by the immunoSEQ multiplex PCR assay. RNA was extracted from all samples and reverse transcribed into cDNA as template for TCR sequencing. First-strand cDNA was synthesized using SuperScript III with a 2:1 mix of oligo-dT and random hexamers. A synthetic immune receptor repertoire was used to assess amplification bias, and residual bias was removed computationally. Per the original workflow: Raw reads were preprocessed for error removal, and CDR3 was defined according to IMGT conventions as running from the conserved cysteine to phenylalanine. Clonality was computed as 1 minus the Shannon entropy, with the entropy normalized by log2 of the number of productive unique TCRs. Whether each scalp clone was CD4 or CD8 was inferred by checking scalp TCRbeta sequences against the CD4 and CD8 repertoires from sorted blood. TCRdb's version of the immuneACCESS table is confined to in-frame rearrangements and falls short of the full clone set. An unresolved V gene accounts for under half of the shortfall where checked; the remainder is of unknown origin. From that table come the V and J calls and clone size; the DNA was used to work out D and trimming. The sample yields 180,000 or so clones; roughly 50% were counted once. The top ten clones comprise approximately 16% of the sample.

Results the study describes overall, beyond this receptor: Compared with normal scalp, lesional scalp, particularly in alopecia totalis/universalis, had higher clonality and more expanded CD8+ clones, which suggests antigenic drive. Because the treated cohort was small and included a single nonresponder, larger studies are needed to assess links between baseline CD8+ expansion and response. Compared with mice, TCR sequences shared between patients were less clear, possibly partly because of HLA diversity across the patient population. Unlike mouse skin, which is dominated by gammadelta T cells, normal human skin has resident alphabeta T cells that are also sequenced, and this complicates analysis of the scalp TCR repertoire. With tofacitinib, both scalp clonality and the number of expanded CD8+ clones among the top 100 scalp clones went down significantly. Many expanded lesional clones were found to persist in scalp and blood during tofacitinib treatment, and relapse after treatment cessation may be partly explained by this persistence.

V trim: 3 bases; J trim: 7 bases; unmatched bases: 7. Reading from cysteine to phenylalanine, the CDR3 counts 15 amino acids. Only the CDR3 region is kept as DNA, spanning 45 bases read in frame from base 1. The germline V gene supplies CDR1 LGHNA and CDR2 YNFKEQ. The sequences come from CD4+ T cells sorted from blood, collected at roughly week 58, from a patient treated with tofacitinib. The TCR comes from a human donor with alopecia areata. Here the chain combines TRBV4-2 and TRBJ2-4, with 9 bases in between that match TRBD1. The nucleotide sequence reads TGTGCCAGCAGCCAGGCCGGGACAGGGATGAACATTCAGTACTTC. Translation gives CASSQAGTGMNIQYF.